The present entry profiles one TCR beta chain with its context. The antigen this receptor binds is unknown. Base qualities are missing; no much larger clone stands one base away. V was cut back by 1 base and J by 0 bases, leaving a gap of 7 bases between them. Based on the germline V gene, the CDR1 and CDR2 sequences are MGHDK and SYGVNS. Counted from cysteine to phenylalanine, this CDR3 has 14 amino acids. Only the CDR3 DNA stays, 42 bases, in frame from base 1. These data are taken from a study of shared clonotypes between healthy human individuals (dated by TCRdb to 2018 to 2020). Background for the entire study: A couple of women and a few men aged 18 to 49 years were included in the cohort. For each donor, CD4 naive and CD4 memory were each run on three plates, CD8 naive on two plates, and CD8 memory on one plate. The study deeply sequenced blood TCR repertoires of five healthy adults to estimate repertoire size and the extent of clonotype sharing between individuals. Libraries were prepared and TCR repertoires were sequenced by different laboratories using diverse techniques, in order to increase sequencing depth and limit assay-specific biases. Leukapheresis yielded between about 0.94 and 8.9 billion PBMCs per donor. Overall results and qualifications from the work: Naive subsets generally had larger estimated clonotype richness than memory subsets. Pairwise subsampling indicated that sequencing depth was expected to affect the degree of clonotype sharing among donors. Approximately 5% of naive CD4, 3.5% of naive CD8, around 2.3% of memory CD4, and about 0.4% of memory CD8 clonotypes were shared across several donors. Higher generation probabilities were observed for clonotypes shared by all four sorted-subset donors than for non-shared clonotypes. Because the study included only a small number of donors, the genetic and exposure-history diversity represented was limited. Incomplete sequencing was indicated by rarefaction of sorted-subset datasets, despite the large sequencing depth. Sampling was restricted to blood, and TCR repertoires in tissue are likely to differ from TCR repertoires in blood.

The donors were healthy, HIV-negative adults with no recently reported acute infections or vaccinations. Every donor was a Caucasian adult residing in Nashville, Tennessee, USA. CD4+ T cells were enriched by magnetic negative selection; naive cells were then positively selected on CD45RA, and the negative fraction formed the memory subset. Blood was collected by leukapheresis, and PBMCs were isolated by Ficoll-Histopaque density gradient centrifugation and then cryopreserved in liquid nitrogen vapor phase. Analytical flow cytometry was used to check the purity and quantity of each magnetically sorted T cell population. Genomic DNA was isolated from every sorted fraction and measured by UV absorbance on a Nanodrop 2000c. Using the deep immunoSEQ assay, TCR CDR3 regions were amplified from genomic DNA by multiplex PCR. For each cell subset, the extracted genomic DNA was distributed evenly across all wells of several immunoSEQ 96-well plates, and each plate served as one replicate. For sorted subsets, approximately 190 ng of genomic DNA, equivalent to about 30,000 T cell genomes, went into each replicate PCR. The purified libraries were quantified using a Qubit 3.0 fluorometer, sized with a Bioanalyzer 2100, and then quantified again using the KAPA Library Quantification kit. A separate single-read 150-cycle Illumina NextSeq 550 flow cell was used to sequence each immunoSEQ 96-well plate. The original pipeline was this. Because only junctional sequences without quality scores were contained in the immunoSEQ output, filtering matching that applied to full-length reads could not be performed. Sequences were annotated with PyIR, a Python wrapper for IgBLAST v1.9, using IMGT germline references to assign V/J genes and CDR3. Any read was removed if the V/J assignment was weak (E-value above 1e-6), the CDR3 was missing, or the read contained stop codons, out-of-frame junctions, or ambiguous translated residues. A V3J clonotype was defined by an identical inferred V gene, J gene, and CDR3 amino acid sequence. Percentage overlap between repertoires was computed as shared unique clonotypes divided by the size of the smaller repertoire. Repertoire richness was assessed with RTK rarefaction, the Chao1 estimator, and Recon v2.1 estimates of unobserved clonotypes. OLGA was used to compute generation probabilities for all TCRbeta clonotypes that the gDNA method yielded from a handful of donors. This immuneACCESS table, as held by TCRdb, lists in-frame sequences with V and J called but not all clones. Of the missing ones, under half trace to an unresolved V gene in checked studies; the others have no known cause. The V and J calls and clone size were taken over from that table, and D and trimming were inferred from the DNA. The sample contains about 2.4 million clones, 85% to 95% of them found a single time. The ten biggest clones cover roughly 0.15% of the sample.

Material for sequencing was naive CD4+ T cells sorted from blood. The sample's cell subset or site label, in plain terms: CD45RA+ positively selected. This clonotype was obtained from a man aged 18 to 35 in good health. Here the chain combines TRBV25-1 and TRBJ2-7, with no confidently assigned D gene. In nucleotide form, the sequence is TGTGCCAGCAGTGAATTTAAGAGCTCCTACGAGCAGTACTTC. This codes for CASSEFKSSYEQYF.